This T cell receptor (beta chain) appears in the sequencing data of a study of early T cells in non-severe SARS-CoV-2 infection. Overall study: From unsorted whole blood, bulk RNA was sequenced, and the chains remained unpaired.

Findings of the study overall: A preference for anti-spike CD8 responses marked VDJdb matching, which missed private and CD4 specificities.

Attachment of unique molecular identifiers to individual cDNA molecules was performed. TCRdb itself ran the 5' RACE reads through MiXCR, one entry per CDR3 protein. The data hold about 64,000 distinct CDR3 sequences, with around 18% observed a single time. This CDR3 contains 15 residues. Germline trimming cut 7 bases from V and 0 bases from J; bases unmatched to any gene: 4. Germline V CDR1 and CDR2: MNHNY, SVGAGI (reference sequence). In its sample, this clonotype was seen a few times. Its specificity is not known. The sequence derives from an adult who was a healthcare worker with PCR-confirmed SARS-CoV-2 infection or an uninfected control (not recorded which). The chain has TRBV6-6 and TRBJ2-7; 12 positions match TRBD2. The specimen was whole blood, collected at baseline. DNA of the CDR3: TGTGCCAGCACCCTGACTAGCGGGAGCTCCTACGAGCAGTACTTC. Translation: CASTLTSGSSYEQYF.